These 22 T cell receptor beta chains share one sample of origin, sequenced in a study of T cell responses to AZD1222 COVID-19 vaccine. TCRdb keeps only in-frame clones here, not all; method: immunoSEQ multiplex PCR. The sample contains around 99,000 clones, 91% of which appear only once. The material was peripheral blood, obtained 28 days after the second AZD1222 dose. The receptor set was obtained from an adult who received the AZD1222 COVID-19 vaccine.

V is TRBV7-2 and J is TRBJ1-6; 9 nucleotides match TRBD1. Germline CDR1 reads SGHTA; CDR2 reads FQGNSA. After removal of 4 bases from V and 7 bases from J, the junction contained 5 bases not matched to a gene. CDR3 length: 15 amino acids. The DNA of the CDR3 is TGTGCCAGCAGCTCGGGACAGGGCCAAAATTCACCCCTCCACTTT. Protein: CASSSGQGQNSPLHF.

This chain links TRBV19 with TRBJ2-7; TRBD1 matches at 10 bases. The CDR3 extends over 19 amino acids. Looked up from germline, CDR1 is LNHDA and CDR2 is SQIVND (reference sequence). Unmatched junction bases numbered 23, after V lost 7 bases and J lost 5 bases. The CDR3 reads CASTKMAPGPGTGENEQYF. The CDR3 DNA is TGTGCCAGTACAAAAATGGCCCCAGGGCCAGGGACAGGGGAGAACGAGCAGTACTTC.

The chain employs TRBV19 and TRBJ2-1, with 8 nucleotides matching TRBD2. Losses at the gene ends were 5 bases for V and 9 bases for J; bases not matched to a gene: 12. The CDR3 loop spans 15 amino acids. The V gene's germline CDR1 is LNHDA and CDR2 SQIVND (reference sequence). CDR3 sequence (DNA): TGTGCCAGTAGTCCAGGGACTAGACGGGGAAGTGAGCAGTTCTTC. Protein sequence: CASSPGTRRGSEQFF.

The chain is built from TRBV19 and TRBJ2-1, with 10 positions matching TRBD2. The V gene's germline CDR1 is LNHDA and CDR2 SQIVND (reference sequence). The junction had 4 bases not matched to a gene; V was cut back by 2 bases and J by 6 bases. CDR3 size: 15 residues. This CDR3 reads CASSIFLAGANEQFF. The CDR3 DNA sequence: TGTGCCAGTAGTATATTCCTAGCGGGAGCCAATGAGCAGTTCTTC.

J is TRBJ2-1 and V is TRBV15; maybe TRBD2 (6 bases). Trimming shortened V by 7 bases and J by 2 bases, and 12 bases separated the two germline ends. The CDR3 runs 14 residues. CDR1 and CDR2 from the germline V gene are LNHNV and YYDKDF (reference sequence). CDR3 residues: CATNGGNTYNEQFF. The CDR3 nucleotides read TGTGCCACCAATGGCGGGAACACCTACAATGAGCAGTTCTTC.

The CDR3 sequence: CASSPGTSGIADTQYF. The CDR3 DNA sequence: TGTGCCAGCAGTCCGGGGACTAGCGGGATCGCAGATACGCAGTATTTT. This chain uses TRBV28 with TRBJ2-3; 13 nucleotides align to TRBD2. Germline trimming cut 5 bases from V and 4 bases from J; bases unmatched to any gene: 6. The CDR3 is made up of 16 amino acids. Germline assignment: CDR1 MDHEN and CDR2 SYDVKM.

This sequence joins TRBV27 and TRBJ2-7; D perhaps matches TRBD1 (6 bases). The germline gives CDR1 MNHEY, CDR2 SMNVEV (reference sequence). The CDR3 length is 15 residues. V shed 4 bases and J shed 3 bases, with 16 bases lying between them. In nucleotides, the CDR3 is TGTGCCAGCAGTTGGGGGCCCGGTTTTTTCTACGAGCAGTACTTC. It translates to CASSWGPGFFYEQYF.

This sequence joins TRBV5-1 and TRBJ2-1; 8 bases match TRBD2. Germline CDR1 reads SGHRS; CDR2 reads YFSETQ. Trimming cost V 0 bases and J 5 bases; bases outside gene matches: 4. The CDR3 sequence is 15 residues long. The CDR3 DNA reads TGCGCCAGCAGCTTGGTAGCGGGAATACACAATGAGCAGTTCTTC. Translation: CASSLVAGIHNEQFF.

The chain employs TRBV6-5 and TRBJ1-5, with D maybe TRBD1 (5 bases). The CDR3 is 15 residues long. Germline values: CDR1 MNHEY, CDR2 SVGAGI. V gave up 7 bases and J gave up 0 bases, with 13 bases separating them. The CDR3 coding sequence is TGTGCCAGCACCCGAGCCCAGGGTAGCAATCAGCCCCAGCATTTT. This gives the protein CASTRAQGSNQPQHF.

This clone came up a few times. The chain uses TRBV28 and TRBJ1-4; D is undetermined. The CDR3 has 15 residues. The germline CDR1 and CDR2 sequences are MDHEN and SYDVKM. V was pared by 6 bases and J by 6 bases, with 17 bases between. The CDR3 here is CASSPPSGGHEKLFF. Here the CDR3 DNA reads TGTGCCAGCAGCCCCCCTTCGGGAGGTCATGAAAAACTGTTTTTT.

This chain connects TRBV5-4 to TRBJ2-2; 10 nucleotides agree with TRBD2. This CDR3 region has 16 residues. J was trimmed by 3 bases and V by 4 bases; bases with no gene match: 6. CDR1 SGHNT and CDR2 YYREEE come from the germline V gene (reference sequence). CDR3 sequence reads: CASSGAGGLHTGELFF. The CDR3 DNA follows: TGTGCCAGCAGCGGAGCGGGAGGGCTGCACACCGGGGAGCTGTTTTTT.

The chain carries TRBV24-1 and TRBJ2-2; perhaps TRBD1 as D (6 bases). Germline V lookup: CDR1 KGHDR, CDR2 SFDVKD. Trimming took 7 bases from V and 0 from J, leaving 11 bases between them. The CDR3 has 15 amino acids. This CDR3 reads CATRRGHANTGELFF. In nucleotides, the CDR3 is TGTGCCACCAGGAGGGGACACGCGAACACCGGGGAGCTGTTTTTT.

This chain connects TRBV20-1 to TRBJ2-1, with D unresolved. The germline V gene has CDR1 DFQATT and CDR2 SNEGSKA (reference sequence). This CDR3 has 13 residues. The V gene lost 3 bases and the J gene lost 6 bases, with 12 bases spanning the gap. CDR3 residues: CSASNNRVNEQFF. CDR3 in DNA: TGCAGTGCTAGTAACAATAGGGTCAATGAGCAGTTCTTC.

This rearrangement joins TRBV27 to TRBJ1-4; no firm D call. There are 15 residues in the CDR3. V dropped 6 bases and J dropped 8 bases, with 19 bases sitting between them. CDR1 is MNHEY and CDR2 is SMNVEV in the germline V gene (reference sequence). In DNA form, the CDR3 reads TGTGCCAGCAGCCCAAGGTTGGCAGAAAGCGAAAAACTGTTTTTT. It yields the protein CASSPRLAESEKLFF.

The V call is TRBV24-1, the J call TRBJ2-1; tentative D call: TRBD2 (6 bases). Trimming took off 1 base at V and 7 bases at J, with 16 bases between the two ends. The CDR3 runs 16 residues. Germline V gene lookup returns CDR1 KGHDR and CDR2 SFDVKD. The CDR3 DNA is TGTGCCACCAGTGATTTTGGTCAGGGAGGTAGGAATGAGCAGTTCTTC. It specifies CATSDFGQGGRNEQFF.

CDR3 sequence (DNA): TGTGCCAGCAGCTTGGGCAGGCGCTCATCTAACTATGGCTACACCTTC. Translation gives CASSLGRRSSNYGYTF. The V and J genes are TRBV5-6 and TRBJ1-2, with unresolved D. The CDR3 sequence is 16 residues long. The V gene lost 0 bases and the J gene lost 0 bases, with 12 bases spanning the gap. CDR1 and CDR2 (germline): SGHDT, YYEEEE.

The genes are TRBV24-1 and TRBJ2-5, with 10 bases matching TRBD1. Per the germline V gene, CDR1 is KGHDR and CDR2 is SFDVKD. With V trimmed by 4 bases and J by 1 base, 2 bases remained unmatched. The CDR3 consists of 15 residues. The CDR3 loop reads CATSDGTGVQETQYF. DNA of the CDR3: TGTGCCACCAGTGACGGGACAGGGGTCCAAGAGACCCAGTACTTC.

In this sample, this clone turned up a few times. The rearrangement uses TRBV5-4 and TRBJ2-1, with a tentative D call TRBD1 (6 bases). Trimming left V 1 base short and J 7 bases short, with 6 bases between. Germline CDR1 is SGHNT and CDR2 is YYREEE (reference sequence). The CDR3 length is 12 residues. The CDR3 region has the DNA TGTGCCAGCAGCTTGACAGGGAATGAGCAGTTCTTC. Its translation: CASSLTGNEQFF.

The V gene is TRBV6-1, the J gene TRBJ1-1, with D unclear. CDR3 length equals 11 residues. Deletions cut 4 bases from V and 6 bases from J, with 6 bases between. Germline lookup yields CDR1 MNHNS and CDR2 SASEGT. In DNA form, the CDR3 reads TGTGCCAGCAGTGTTCGACCTGAAGCTTTCTTT. It translates to CASSVRPEAFF.

DNA for the CDR3: TGTGCCACTATCCCAGACCGAAGCTCCTACAATGAGCAGTTCTTC. It yields the protein CATIPDRSSYNEQFF. The chain joins TRBV19 to TRBJ2-1; D gene ambiguous. This CDR3 comprises 15 residues. The V end lost 10 bases, the J end lost 0 bases, and 16 bases lay between the germline ends. Per the germline V gene, CDR1 is LNHDA and CDR2 is SQIVND (reference sequence).

In nucleotides, the CDR3 is TGTGCCACCAGTGATGCCGGGACCTATGGCTACACCTTC. Translated: CATSDAGTYGYTF. The rearrangement uses TRBV24-1 and TRBJ1-2; a weak D match, TRBD1 (5 bases). Trimming stripped 3 bases from V and 4 bases from J, with 8 bases between. The length of the CDR3 is 13 residues. Germline V gives CDR1 KGHDR, CDR2 SFDVKD.

The rearrangement joins TRBV15 to TRBJ2-1; D might be TRBD1 (6 bases). The CDR3 consists of 14 residues. V dropped 6 bases and J dropped 0 bases, with 9 bases sitting between them. Germline V gene sequence: CDR1 LNHNV, CDR2 YYDKDF (reference sequence). The DNA for the CDR3 is TGTGCCACCAGTTCAGGGGACTCCTACAATGAGCAGTTCTTC. Translated, it gives CATSSGDSYNEQFF.